This T cell receptor (beta chain) emerged from a study of CD4 T cells in relation to SARS-CoV-2 and coronaviruses. Study-level background: ViraFEST: roughly 10-day antigen culture of PBMCs, then TCR beta CDR3 sequencing.

Before the COVID-19 pandemic, during about 2011-2019, CD4+ T cells were taken from unexposed donors. The cells were cultured for around ten days before CD4+ T cells were isolated. As cell numbers allowed, unexposed-donor CD4+ T cells faced SARS-CoV-2 S/N and four cold-coronavirus spikes. General study findings and limits: In around two thirds of donors, memory CD4+ clonotypes crossrecognized SARS-CoV-2 and at least one common cold coronavirus spike.

Clones were read by immunoSEQ multiplex PCR, and TCRdb kept only the in-frame ones, dropping some. The data contain 25,000 to 35,000 clones, more than 70% of them singletons. Points on this clone: What it recognizes is unknown.

This sequence was found in a human donor in good health. The sequenced material came from CD4+ T cells from PBMCs, cultured in vitro.

The CDR3 region has the DNA TGTGCCAGCAGCTTAAAAGCGGGCCCCCTAGTATACGAGCAGTACTTC. Amino acids: CASSLKAGPLVYEQYF. The chain links TRBV7-6 to TRBJ2-7, with D perhaps TRBD2 (6 bases). Trimming shortened V by 2 bases and J by 4 bases, and 18 bases separated the two germline ends. Per the germline V gene, CDR1 is SGHVS and CDR2 is FNYEAQ. This CDR3 has 16 amino acids. Looking up the rest from reference TRBV7-6 and TRBJ2-7 gives the full variable domain: GAGVSQSPRYKVTKRGQDVALRCDPISGHVSLYWYRQALGQGPEFLTYFNYEAQQDKSGLPNDRFSAERPEGSISTLTIQRTEQRDSAMYRCASSLKAGPLVYEQYFGPGTRLTVT.